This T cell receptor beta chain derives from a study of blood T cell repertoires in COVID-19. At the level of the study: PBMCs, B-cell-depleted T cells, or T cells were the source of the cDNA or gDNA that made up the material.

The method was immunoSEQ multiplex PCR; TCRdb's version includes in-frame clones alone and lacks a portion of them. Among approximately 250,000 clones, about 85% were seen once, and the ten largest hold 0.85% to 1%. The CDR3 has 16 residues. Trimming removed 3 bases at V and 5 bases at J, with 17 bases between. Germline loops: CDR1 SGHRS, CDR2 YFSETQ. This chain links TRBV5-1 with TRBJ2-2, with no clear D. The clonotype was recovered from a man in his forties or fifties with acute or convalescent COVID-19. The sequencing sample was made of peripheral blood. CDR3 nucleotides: TGCGCCAGCAGCTCGTCCCCGGTGACGGGTACCGGGGAGCTGTTTTTT. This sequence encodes CASSSSPVTGTGELFF.